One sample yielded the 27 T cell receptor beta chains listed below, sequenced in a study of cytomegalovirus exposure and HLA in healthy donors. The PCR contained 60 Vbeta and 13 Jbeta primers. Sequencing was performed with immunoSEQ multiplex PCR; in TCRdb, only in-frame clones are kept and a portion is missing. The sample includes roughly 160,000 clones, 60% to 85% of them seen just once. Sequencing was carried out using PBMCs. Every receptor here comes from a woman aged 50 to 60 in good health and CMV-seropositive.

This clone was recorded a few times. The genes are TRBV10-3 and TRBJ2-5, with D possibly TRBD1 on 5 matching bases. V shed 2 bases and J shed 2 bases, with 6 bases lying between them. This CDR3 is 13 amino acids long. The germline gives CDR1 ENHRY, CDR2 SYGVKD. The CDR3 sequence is CAISERGQETQYF. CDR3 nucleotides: TGTGCCATCAGTGAGAGGGGACAAGAGACCCAGTACTTC.

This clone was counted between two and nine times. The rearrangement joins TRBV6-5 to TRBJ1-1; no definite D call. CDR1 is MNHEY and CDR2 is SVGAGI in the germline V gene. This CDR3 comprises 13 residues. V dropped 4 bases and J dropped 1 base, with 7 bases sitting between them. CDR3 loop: CASSSFGNTEAFF. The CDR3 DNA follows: TGTGCCAGCAGTTCGTTCGGGAACACTGAAGCTTTCTTT.

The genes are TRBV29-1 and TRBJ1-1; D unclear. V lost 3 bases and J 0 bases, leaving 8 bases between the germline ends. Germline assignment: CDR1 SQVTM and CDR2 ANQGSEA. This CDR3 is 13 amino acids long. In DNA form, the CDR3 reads TGCAGCGTTGACAGATTCATGAACACTGAAGCTTTCTTT. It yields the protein CSVDRFMNTEAFF.

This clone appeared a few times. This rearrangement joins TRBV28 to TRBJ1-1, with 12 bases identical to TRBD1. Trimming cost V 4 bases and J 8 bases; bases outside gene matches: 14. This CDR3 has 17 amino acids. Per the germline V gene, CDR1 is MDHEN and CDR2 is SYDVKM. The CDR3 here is CASSSLSGTGGLPEAFF. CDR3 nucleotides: TGTGCCAGCAGTTCCCTCTCCGGGACAGGGGGCCTCCCGGAAGCTTTCTTT.

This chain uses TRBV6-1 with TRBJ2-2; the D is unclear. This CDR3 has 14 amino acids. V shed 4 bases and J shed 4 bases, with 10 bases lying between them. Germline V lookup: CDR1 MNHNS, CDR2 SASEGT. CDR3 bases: TGTGCCAGCAGTGTTGAGCTTCCCACCGGGGAGCTGTTTTTT. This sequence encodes CASSVELPTGELFF.

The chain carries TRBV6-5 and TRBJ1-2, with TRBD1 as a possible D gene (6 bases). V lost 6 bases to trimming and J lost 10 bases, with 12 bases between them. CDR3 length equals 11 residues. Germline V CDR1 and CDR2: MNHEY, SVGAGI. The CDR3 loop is CASRRTETYTF. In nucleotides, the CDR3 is TGTGCCAGCAGACGGACAGAAACCTACACCTTC.

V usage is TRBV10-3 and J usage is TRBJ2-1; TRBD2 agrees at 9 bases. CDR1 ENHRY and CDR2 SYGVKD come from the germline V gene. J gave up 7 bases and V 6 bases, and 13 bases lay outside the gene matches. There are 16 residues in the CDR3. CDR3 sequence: CAISPRATTSGNEQFF. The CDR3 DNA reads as TGTGCCATCAGCCCAAGGGCGACGACTAGCGGAAATGAGCAGTTCTTC.

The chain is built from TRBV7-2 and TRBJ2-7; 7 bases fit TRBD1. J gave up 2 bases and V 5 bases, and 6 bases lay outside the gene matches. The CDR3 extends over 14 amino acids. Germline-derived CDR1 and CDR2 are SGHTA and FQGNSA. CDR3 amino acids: CASSDGTVPYEQYF. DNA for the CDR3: TGTGCCAGCAGCGACGGGACAGTTCCCTACGAGCAGTACTTC.

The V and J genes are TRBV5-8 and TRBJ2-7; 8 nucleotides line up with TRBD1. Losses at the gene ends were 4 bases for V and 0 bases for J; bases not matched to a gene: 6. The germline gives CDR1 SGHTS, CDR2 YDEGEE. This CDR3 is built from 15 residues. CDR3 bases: TGTGCCAGCAGCCCTATGACAGGGGCCTCCTACGAGCAGTACTTC. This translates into CASSPMTGASYEQYF.

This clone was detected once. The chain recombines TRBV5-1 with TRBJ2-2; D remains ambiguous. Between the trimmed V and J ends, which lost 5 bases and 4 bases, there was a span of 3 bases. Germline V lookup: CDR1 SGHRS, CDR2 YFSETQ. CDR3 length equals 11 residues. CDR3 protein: CASRATGELFF. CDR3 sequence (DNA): TGCGCCAGCAGGGCCACCGGGGAGCTGTTTTTT. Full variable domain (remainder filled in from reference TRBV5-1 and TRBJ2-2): KAGVTQTPRYLIKTRGQQVTLSCSPISGHRSVSWYQQTPGQGLQFLFEYFSETQRNKGNFPGRFSGRQFSNSRSEMNVSTLELGDSALYLCASRATGELFFGEGSRLTVL.

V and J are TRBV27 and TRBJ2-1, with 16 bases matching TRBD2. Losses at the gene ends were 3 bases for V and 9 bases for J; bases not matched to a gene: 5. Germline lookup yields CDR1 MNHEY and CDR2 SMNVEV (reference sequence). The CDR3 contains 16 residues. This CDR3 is CASSLGTSGGAGEQFF. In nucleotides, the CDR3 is TGTGCCAGCAGTTTGGGGACTAGCGGGGGGGCTGGTGAGCAGTTCTTC.

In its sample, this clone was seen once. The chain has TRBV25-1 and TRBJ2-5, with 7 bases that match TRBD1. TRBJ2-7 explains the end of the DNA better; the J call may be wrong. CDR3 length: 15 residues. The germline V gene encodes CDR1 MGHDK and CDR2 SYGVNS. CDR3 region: CASSDNRGFSYEQYF. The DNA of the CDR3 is TGTGCCAGCAGTGACAACAGGGGATTCTCCTACGAGCAGTACTTC.

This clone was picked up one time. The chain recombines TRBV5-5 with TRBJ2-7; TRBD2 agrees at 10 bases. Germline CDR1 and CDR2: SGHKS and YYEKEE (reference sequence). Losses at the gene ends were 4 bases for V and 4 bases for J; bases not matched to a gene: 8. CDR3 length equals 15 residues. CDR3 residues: CASSAGTSAFYEQYF. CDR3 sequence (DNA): TGTGCCAGCAGCGCCGGGACTAGCGCCTTTTACGAGCAGTACTTC.

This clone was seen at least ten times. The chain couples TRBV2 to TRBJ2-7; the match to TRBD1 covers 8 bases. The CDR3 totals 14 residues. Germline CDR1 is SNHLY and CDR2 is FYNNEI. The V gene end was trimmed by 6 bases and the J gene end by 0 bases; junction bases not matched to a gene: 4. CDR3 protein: CASRETGASYEQYF. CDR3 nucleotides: TGTGCCAGCAGAGAGACAGGGGCCTCCTACGAGCAGTACTTC.

CDR3 DNA sequence: TGTGCCAGCAGCAAGGGGGGGTTAGCGGGTTACAATGAGCAGTTCTTC. Translated, it gives CASSKGGLAGYNEQFF. This sequence joins TRBV7-8 and TRBJ2-1, with D possibly matching TRBD2 (7 bases). Germline V gene sequence: CDR1 SGHVS, CDR2 FQNEAQ. The CDR3 has 16 residues. V dropped 5 bases and J dropped 4 bases, with 18 bases sitting between them.

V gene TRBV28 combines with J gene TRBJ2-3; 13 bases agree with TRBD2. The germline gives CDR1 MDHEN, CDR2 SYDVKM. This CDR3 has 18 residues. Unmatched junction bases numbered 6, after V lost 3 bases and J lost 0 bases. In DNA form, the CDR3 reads TGTGCCAGCAGTTTGACTAGCGGGAGGACAATTAGCACAGATACGCAGTATTTT. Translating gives CASSLTSGRTISTDTQYF.

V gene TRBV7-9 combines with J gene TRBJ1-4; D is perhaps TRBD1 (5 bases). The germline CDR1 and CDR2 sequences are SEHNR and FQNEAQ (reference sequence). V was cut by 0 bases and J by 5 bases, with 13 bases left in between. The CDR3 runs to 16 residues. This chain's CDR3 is CASSLAGSGRNEKLFF. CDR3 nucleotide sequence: TGTGCCAGCAGCTTAGCGGGGTCAGGGCGGAATGAAAAACTGTTTTTT.

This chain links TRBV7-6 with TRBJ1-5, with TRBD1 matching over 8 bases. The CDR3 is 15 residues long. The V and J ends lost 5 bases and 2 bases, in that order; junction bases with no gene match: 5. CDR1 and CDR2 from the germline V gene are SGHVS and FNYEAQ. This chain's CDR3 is CASSKTGGGNQPQHF. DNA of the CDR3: TGTGCCAGCAGCAAAACAGGGGGAGGCAATCAGCCCCAGCATTTT.

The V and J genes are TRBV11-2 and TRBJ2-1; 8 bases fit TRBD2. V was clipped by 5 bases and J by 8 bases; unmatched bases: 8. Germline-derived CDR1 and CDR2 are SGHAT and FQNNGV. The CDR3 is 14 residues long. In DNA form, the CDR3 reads TGTGCCAGCAGCCTCTCCACTAGCGGCGATGAGCAGTTCTTC. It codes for CASSLSTSGDEQFF. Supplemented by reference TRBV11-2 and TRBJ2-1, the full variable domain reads EAGVAQSPRYKIIEKRQSVAFWCNPISGHATLYWYQQILGQGPKLLIQFQNNGVVDDSQLPKDRFSAERLKGVDSTLKIQPAKLEDSAVYLCASSLSTSGDEQFFGPGTRLTVL.

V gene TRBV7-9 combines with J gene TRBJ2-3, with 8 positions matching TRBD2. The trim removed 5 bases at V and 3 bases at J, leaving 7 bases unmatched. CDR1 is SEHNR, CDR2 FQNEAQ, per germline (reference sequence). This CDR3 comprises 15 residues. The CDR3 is CASSRLAFWTDTQYF. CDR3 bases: TGTGCCAGCAGCCGACTAGCGTTTTGGACAGATACGCAGTATTTT.

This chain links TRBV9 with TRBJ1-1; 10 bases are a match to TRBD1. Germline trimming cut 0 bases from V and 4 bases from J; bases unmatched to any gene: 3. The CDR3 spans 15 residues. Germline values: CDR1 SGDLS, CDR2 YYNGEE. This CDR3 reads CASSVGRTGGTEAFF. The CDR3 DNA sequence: TGTGCCAGCAGCGTAGGGAGGACAGGGGGCACTGAAGCTTTCTTT.

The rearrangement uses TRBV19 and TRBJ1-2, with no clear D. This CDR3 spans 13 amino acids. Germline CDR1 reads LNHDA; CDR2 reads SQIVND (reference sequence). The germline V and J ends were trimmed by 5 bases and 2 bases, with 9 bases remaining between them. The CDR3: CASSLDTNYGYTF. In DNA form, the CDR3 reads TGTGCCAGTAGTCTTGACACCAACTATGGCTACACCTTC.

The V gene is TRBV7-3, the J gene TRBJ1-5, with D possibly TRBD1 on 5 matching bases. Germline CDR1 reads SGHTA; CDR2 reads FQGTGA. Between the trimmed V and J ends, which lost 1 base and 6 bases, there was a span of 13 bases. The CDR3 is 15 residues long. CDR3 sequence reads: CASSLRTPRVQPQHF. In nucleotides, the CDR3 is TGTGCCAGCAGCTTAAGGACACCTCGGGTTCAGCCCCAGCATTTT.

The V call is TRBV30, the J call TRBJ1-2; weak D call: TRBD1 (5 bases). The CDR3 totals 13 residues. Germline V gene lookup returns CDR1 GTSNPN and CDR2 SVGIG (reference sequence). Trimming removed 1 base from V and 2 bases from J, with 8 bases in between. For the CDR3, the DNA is TGTGCCTGGAGTGAGGGGATCAACTATGGCTACACCTTC. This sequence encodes CAWSEGINYGYTF.

The CDR3 sequence: CASSSPGQGASYTF. CDR3 bases: TGTGCCAGCAGCTCCCCGGGACAGGGAGCTAGCTACACCTTC. This sequence joins TRBV5-4 and TRBJ1-2, with 9 bases that match TRBD1. V lost 3 bases to trimming and J lost 9 bases; unmatched junction nucleotides: 9. Germline CDR1 SGHNT, CDR2 YYREEE (reference sequence). CDR3 length: 14 residues. Looking up the rest from reference TRBV5-4 and TRBJ1-2 gives the full variable domain: ETGVTQSPTHLIKTRGQQVTLRCSSQSGHNTVSWYQQALGQGPQFIFQYYREEENGRGNFPPRFSGLQFPNYSSELNVNALELDDSALYLCASSSPGQGASYTFGSGTRLTVV.

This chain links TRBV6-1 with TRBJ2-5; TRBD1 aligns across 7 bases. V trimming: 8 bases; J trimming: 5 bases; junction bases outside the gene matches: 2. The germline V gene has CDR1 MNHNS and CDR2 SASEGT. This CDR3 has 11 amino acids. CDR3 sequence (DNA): TGTGCCAGCGAGGACAGGGAGACCCAGTACTTC. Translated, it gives CASEDRETQYF.

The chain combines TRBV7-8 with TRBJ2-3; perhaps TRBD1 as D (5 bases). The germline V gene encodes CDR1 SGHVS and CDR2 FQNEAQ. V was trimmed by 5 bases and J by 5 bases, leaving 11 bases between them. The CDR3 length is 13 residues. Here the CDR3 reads CASSDLQGDTQYF. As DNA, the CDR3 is TGTGCCAGCAGCGATCTCCAGGGAGATACGCAGTATTTT.